These 19 T cell receptor beta chains share one sample of origin, sequenced in a study of cytomegalovirus exposure and HLA in healthy donors. In the PCR, 60 Vbeta and 13 Jbeta primers were used. Only in-frame clones appear in the TCRdb table, and some are missing; sequencing was by immunoSEQ multiplex PCR. The sample data list roughly 60,000 clones. Sequences were obtained from PBMCs. The receptors were sampled from a woman aged 18-29 years in good health and CMV-seronegative.

The rearrangement uses TRBV30 and TRBJ1-2, with no clear D. The V gene's germline CDR1 is GTSNPN and CDR2 SVGIG (reference sequence). The CDR3 length is 12 residues. Trimming took 4 bases from V and 7 from J, leaving 13 bases between them. CDR3 DNA sequence: TGTGCCTGGACTCGCTTAGAGGGTGGCTACACCTTC. This sequence encodes CAWTRLEGGYTF.

J is TRBJ2-1 and V is TRBV25-1; perhaps TRBD2 as D (5 bases). The V and J ends lost 2 bases and 2 bases respectively, with 10 bases between them. The V gene's germline CDR1 is MGHDK and CDR2 SYGVNS. The CDR3 totals 15 residues. CDR3 DNA: TGTGCCAGCAGTGAACTGGGAGCCCCCTACAATGAGCAGTTCTTC. Protein sequence: CASSELGAPYNEQFF. The full variable domain, with the rest looked up from reference TRBV25-1 and TRBJ2-1, is EADIYQTPRYLVIGTGKKITLECSQTMGHDKMYWYQQDPGMELHLIHYSYGVNSTEKGDLSSESTVSRIRTEHFPLTLESARPSHTSQYLCASSELGAPYNEQFFGPGTRLTVL.

The rearrangement joins TRBV30 to TRBJ1-5; 7 positions agree with TRBD1. V dropped 1 base and J dropped 4; count of bases not matched to a gene: 7. CDR1 is GTSNPN, CDR2 SVGIG, per germline (reference sequence). The length of the CDR3 is 15 residues. The CDR3 sequence is CAWSGSGTVNQPQHF. Written as DNA, the CDR3 is TGTGCCTGGAGTGGATCCGGGACAGTGAATCAGCCCCAGCATTTT.

The V call is TRBV5-6, the J call TRBJ2-7, with D perhaps TRBD2 (6 bases). Trimming took off 1 base at V and 6 bases at J, with 17 bases between the two ends. Germline V gene data show CDR1 as SGHDT and CDR2 as YYEEEE. The CDR3 is made up of 15 amino acids. CDR3 amino acids: CASSLRSGQGIEQYF. The CDR3 region has the DNA TGTGCCAGCAGCTTGAGGAGCGGGCAAGGTATCGAGCAGTACTTC.

This chain uses TRBV6-1 with TRBJ2-7; a possible D gene is TRBD2 (6 bases). This CDR3 comprises 12 residues. Trimming stripped 7 bases from V and 13 bases from J, with 20 bases between. Germline CDR1 is MNHNS and CDR2 is SASEGT. The CDR3 here is CASKNPAGRPYF. The CDR3 DNA reads as TGTGCCAGCAAAAACCCTGCGGGACGGCCTTACTTC.

The chain is built from TRBV6-5 and TRBJ1-1, with D possibly TRBD1 on 6 matching bases. The V end lost 6 bases, the J end lost 4 bases, and 15 bases lay between the germline ends. The CDR3 runs to 14 residues. Looked up from germline, CDR1 is MNHEY and CDR2 is SVGAGI. CDR3 nucleotides: TGTGCCAGCAGCCATACACAGGGAGTCACTGAAGCTTTCTTT. Residues: CASSHTQGVTEAFF.

This rearrangement joins TRBV6-5 to TRBJ1-1, with TRBD1 matching 9 bases. V was clipped by 2 bases and J by 6 bases; unmatched bases: 10. Germline assignment: CDR1 MNHEY and CDR2 SVGAGI. The CDR3 sequence is 16 residues long. The CDR3 sequence is CASSYGGTGRGSEAFF. The CDR3 DNA is TGTGCCAGCAGTTACGGCGGGACAGGGAGGGGGTCTGAAGCTTTCTTT.

The chain combines TRBV18 with TRBJ1-5; tentatively, D is TRBD1 (6 bases). In germline, CDR1 is KGHSH, CDR2 LQKENI. V was shortened by 3 bases and J by 2 bases, with 8 bases between the two germline ends. This CDR3 is built from 14 residues. The CDR3 protein is CASSPNRGNQPQHF. Here the CDR3 DNA reads TGTGCCAGCTCACCGAACAGGGGCAATCAGCCCCAGCATTTT.

The V call is TRBV5-1, the J call TRBJ2-5, with D perhaps matching TRBD2 (5 bases). This CDR3 is built from 15 residues. Germline V gene lookup returns CDR1 SGHRS and CDR2 YFSETQ. The germline V and J ends were trimmed by 0 bases and 5 bases, with 14 bases remaining between them. As DNA, the CDR3 is TGCGCCAGCAGCTTGGTAGGAGGTCTTAAGGAGACCCAGTACTTC. This encodes CASSLVGGLKETQYF.

The chain's CDR3 is CASRLGDSPTEAFF. For the CDR3, the DNA is TGTGCCAGCAGATTAGGGGACAGCCCGACTGAAGCTTTCTTT. The chain is built from TRBV28 and TRBJ1-1; TRBD1 matches 7 bases. Germline V CDR1 and CDR2: MDHEN, SYDVKM. V shed 6 bases and J 5 bases; nucleotides not matched to a gene: 9. This CDR3 is 14 amino acids long.

The J gene is TRBJ1-1, the V gene TRBV4-1; 8 bases map to TRBD1. The V gene's germline CDR1 is MGHRA and CDR2 YSYEKL. CDR3 length: 15 residues. The junction had 2 bases not matched to a gene; V was cut back by 1 base and J by 1 base. The CDR3 nucleotides are TGCGCCAGCAGCCAAGGACAGGGGTGGAACACTGAAGCTTTCTTT. Amino acids: CASSQGQGWNTEAFF.

The chain uses TRBV6-1 and TRBJ2-4; 10 bases match TRBD2. V dropped 2 bases and J dropped 1; count of bases not matched to a gene: 11. The CDR3 sequence is 19 residues long. Germline loops: CDR1 MNHNS, CDR2 SASEGT. This CDR3 is CASSEPLAGARGAKNIQYF. The CDR3, as DNA: TGTGCCAGCAGTGAACCGCTAGCGGGGGCCCGTGGGGCCAAAAACATTCAGTACTTC.

The rearrangement links TRBV13 to TRBJ2-1; 7 nucleotides align to TRBD2. From germline, CDR1 is PRHDT and CDR2 FYEKMQ (reference sequence). Trimming removed 5 bases from V and 5 bases from J; junction bases left unmatched: 12. The CDR3 length is 16 residues. The CDR3 sequence is CASSAAGVLWDNEQFF. The CDR3 nucleotides read TGTGCCAGCAGCGCTGCGGGAGTTCTTTGGGACAATGAGCAGTTCTTC.

This chain connects TRBV12-5 to TRBJ2-2, with D uncertain. V lost 3 bases, J lost 7 bases, and 9 bases lay in between. CDR3 length: 13 amino acids. Germline V gene sequence: CDR1 LGHNT, CDR2 FRNRAP. The CDR3 here is CASGFDGVGELFF. The CDR3 region has the DNA TGTGCTAGTGGTTTTGACGGAGTCGGGGAGCTGTTTTTT.

DNA of the CDR3: TGTGCCAGTAAAGGACAGCCTAACTACGAGCAGTACTTC. Protein product: CASKGQPNYEQYF. The chain combines TRBV6-6 with TRBJ2-7, with a weak D call TRBD1 (6 bases). Trimming pared 9 bases from V and 3 bases from J, leaving 15 bases between. Per the germline V gene, CDR1 is MNHNY and CDR2 is SVGAGI (reference sequence). This CDR3 is built from 13 residues.

CDR3 in amino acids: CASSEGTGTDYGYTF. The CDR3 DNA reads as TGTGCCAGCAGTGAAGGGACAGGGACGGACTATGGCTACACCTTC. The J gene is TRBJ1-2, the V gene TRBV25-1; 9 bases line up with TRBD1. With V trimmed by 2 bases and J by 3 bases, 4 bases remained unmatched. The germline gives CDR1 MGHDK, CDR2 SYGVNS. The CDR3 loop spans 15 amino acids.

The chain joins TRBV18 to TRBJ1-2; 9 positions match TRBD1. CDR3 length equals 18 residues. Germline lookup yields CDR1 KGHSH and CDR2 LQKENI. The trim removed 3 bases at V and 6 bases at J, leaving 17 bases unmatched. The CDR3 here is CASSPKTPGQGRAHGYTF. In DNA form, the CDR3 reads TGTGCCAGCTCACCTAAGACGCCCGGACAGGGGAGAGCCCATGGCTACACCTTC.

The chain employs TRBV5-1 and TRBJ1-5, with a tentative D call TRBD1 (5 bases). CDR3 length: 13 amino acids. V was trimmed by 3 bases and J by 6 bases, leaving 10 bases between them. Germline V CDR1 and CDR2: SGHRS, YFSETQ. As DNA, the CDR3 is TGCGCCAGCAGCTACCAGGGCGGTCAGCCCCAGCATTTT. Amino acids: CASSYQGGQPQHF. Looking up the rest from reference TRBV5-1 and TRBJ1-5 gives the full variable domain: KAGVTQTPRYLIKTRGQQVTLSCSPISGHRSVSWYQQTPGQGLQFLFEYFSETQRNKGNFPGRFSGRQFSNSRSEMNVSTLELGDSALYLCASSYQGGQPQHFGDGTRLSIL.

This chain links TRBV14 with TRBJ1-1, with 7 bases lining up with TRBD1. J lost 7 bases, V lost 4 bases, and 6 bases had no gene match. The CDR3 has 13 amino acids. Germline V CDR1 and CDR2: SGHDN, FVKESK. CDR3 loop: CASSPLRTGEAFF. CDR3 bases: TGTGCCAGCAGCCCATTAAGGACAGGTGAAGCTTTCTTT.